This T cell receptor beta chain was identified in a study of T cells in women clearing cervical HPV infection. Study overall: Controls gave blood once infection was undetectable; cases at lesion identification.

Study-wide points: CIN3+ cases had significantly higher TCR richness than controls; evenness did not differ.

This CDR3 is 13 amino acids long. Germline-derived CDR1 and CDR2 are SEHNR and FQNEAQ (reference sequence). Profiled with immunoSEQ multiplex PCR; TCRdb holds only in-frame clones, not every one. Seen in this sample are 20,000 to 30,000 clones; the ten most common clones hold 6.6%. Comment on this clone: Its antigen is still unknown. The observed sequence ends 3 residues before the CDR3 terminus, with the missing tail filled in from the germline J gene.

The sample was blood buffy coat. This receptor was identified in a woman between 18 and 70 years old with a cervical HPV16 infection that either progressed to CIN3+ or cleared (not recorded which). The V and J genes are TRBV7-9 and TRBJ1-2; the D is unclear. The CDR3 here is CASSPSSYNDYTF. CDR3 bases read: TGTGCCAGCAGCCCTAGCTCCTACAATGAC. Full variable domain (rest looked up from reference TRBV7-9 and TRBJ1-2): DTGVSQNPRHKITKRGQNVTFRCDPISEHNRLYWYRQTLGQGPEFLTYFQNEAQLEKSRLLSDRFSAERPKGSFSTLEIQRTEQGDSAMYLCASSPSSYNDYTFGSGTRLTVV.